This TCR beta chain appears in the sequencing data of a study of OX40 agonist ivuxolimab in advanced cancers. The CDR3 covers 11 residues. Between the trimmed V and J ends, which lost 5 bases and 5 bases, there was a span of 9 bases. Germline V gene data show CDR1 as DFQATT and CDR2 as SNEGSKA (reference sequence). The data were produced by immunoSEQ multiplex PCR, yet TCRdb's version contains in-frame clones alone and is incomplete. The data contain 55,000 to 65,000 clones, 86% of them seen just once; the ten biggest clones take up 3.9%. This sequence was found in an adult with an advanced solid tumor such as melanoma, head and neck, liver or kidney cancer. This rearrangement joins TRBV20-1 to TRBJ1-1, with no clear D. Sequenced here: CD4+ or CD8+ T cells sorted from blood, sampled in a trial of the OX40 agonist ivuxolimab. CDR3 sequence: CSALFVTEAFF. The CDR3 nucleotides read TGCAGTGCTCTGTTCGTTACTGAAGCTTTCTTT.